The clone carrying this T cell receptor (beta chain) was seen many times. Its antigen remains unknown. A second PCR, run for about 7 to 11 cycles, used a sample-barcoded 5' primer plus a J-beta primer mix. No fewer than 2.5 million CDR3-containing paired-end reads came from each sample. Via MiXCR, TCRdb re-called the 5' RACE reads, giving one row per CDR3 protein. The sample has roughly 1.5 million distinct CDR3 sequences; 35% to 45% are singletons. This record comes from a study of blood T cells in healthy people across ages. Study conclusions and caveats: One million T cells yielded diversity estimates that were considered underestimates. Higher diversity and more naive CD4+ cells were features of long-lived donors, compared to aged donors.

Each sample yielded at least 6 million isolated PBMCs. The CDR3 spans 12 residues. Trimming removed 5 bases at V and 0 bases at J, with 5 bases between. The germline V gene encodes CDR1 SEHNR and CDR2 FQNEAQ (reference sequence). The chain employs TRBV7-9 and TRBJ2-7; no clear D gene. The specimen was blood. The sequence derives from a woman between 18 and 30 years old in good health. The CDR3: CASSPLSYEQYF. CDR3 DNA sequence: TGTGCCAGCAGCCCCCTCTCCTACGAGCAGTACTTC.